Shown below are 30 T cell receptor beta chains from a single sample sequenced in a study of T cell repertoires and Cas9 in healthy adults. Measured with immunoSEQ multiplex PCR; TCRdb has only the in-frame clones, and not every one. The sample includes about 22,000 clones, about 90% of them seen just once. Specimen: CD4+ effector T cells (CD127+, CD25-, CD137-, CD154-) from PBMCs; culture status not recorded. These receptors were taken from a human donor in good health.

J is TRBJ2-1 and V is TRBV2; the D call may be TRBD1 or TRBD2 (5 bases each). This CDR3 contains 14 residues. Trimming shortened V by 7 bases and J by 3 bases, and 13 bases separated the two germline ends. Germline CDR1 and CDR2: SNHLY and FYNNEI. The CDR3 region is CASKGKGVYNEQFF. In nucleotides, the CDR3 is TGTGCCAGCAAGGGGAAGGGAGTCTACAATGAGCAGTTCTTC.

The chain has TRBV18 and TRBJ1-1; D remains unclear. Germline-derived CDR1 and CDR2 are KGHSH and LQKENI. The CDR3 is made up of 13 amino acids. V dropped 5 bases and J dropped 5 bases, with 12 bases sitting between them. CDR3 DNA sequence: TGTGCCAGCTCATCCGGTGGAGGTACTGAAGCTTTCTTT. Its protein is CASSSGGGTEAFF.

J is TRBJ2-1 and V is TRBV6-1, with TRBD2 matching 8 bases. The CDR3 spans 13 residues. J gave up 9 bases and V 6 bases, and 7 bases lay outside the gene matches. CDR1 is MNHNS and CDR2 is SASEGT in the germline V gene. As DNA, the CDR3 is TGTGCCAGCAGCGACGGGGGGGTAGGTGAGCAGTTCTTC. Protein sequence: CASSDGGVGEQFF.

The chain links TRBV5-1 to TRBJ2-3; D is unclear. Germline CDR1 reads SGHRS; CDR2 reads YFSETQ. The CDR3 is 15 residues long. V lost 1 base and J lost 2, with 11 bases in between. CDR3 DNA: TGCGCCAGCAGCTTGCCGTCCCCTAACACAGATACGCAGTATTTT. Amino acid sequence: CASSLPSPNTDTQYF.

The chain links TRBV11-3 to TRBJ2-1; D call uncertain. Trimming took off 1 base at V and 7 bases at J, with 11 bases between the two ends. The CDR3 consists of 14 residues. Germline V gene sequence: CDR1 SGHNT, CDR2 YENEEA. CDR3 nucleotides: TGTGCCAGCAGCTTAGCTGGTAGCAGTAATGAGCAGTTCTTC. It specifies CASSLAGSSNEQFF.

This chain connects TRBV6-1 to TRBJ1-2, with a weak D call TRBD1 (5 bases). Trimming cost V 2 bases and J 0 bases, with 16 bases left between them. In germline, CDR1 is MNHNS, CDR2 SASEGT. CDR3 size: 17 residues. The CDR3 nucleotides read TGTGCCAGCAGTGAAAGGGGACGGACCCTAGCTAACTATGGCTACACCTTC. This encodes CASSERGRTLANYGYTF.

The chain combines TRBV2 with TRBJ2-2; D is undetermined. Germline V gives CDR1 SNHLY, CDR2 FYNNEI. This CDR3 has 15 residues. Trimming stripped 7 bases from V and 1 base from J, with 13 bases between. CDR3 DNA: TGTGCCAGCAATGCTATAGGACGGAACACCGGGGAGCTGTTTTTT. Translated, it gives CASNAIGRNTGELFF.

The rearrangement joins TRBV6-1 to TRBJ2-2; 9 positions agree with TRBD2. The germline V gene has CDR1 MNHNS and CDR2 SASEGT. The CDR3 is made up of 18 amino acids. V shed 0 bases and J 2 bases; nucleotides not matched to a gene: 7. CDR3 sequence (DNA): TGTGCCAGCAGTGAAGCGGGGCGACTAGCGGATAACACCGGGGAGCTGTTTTTT. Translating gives CASSEAGRLADNTGELFF.

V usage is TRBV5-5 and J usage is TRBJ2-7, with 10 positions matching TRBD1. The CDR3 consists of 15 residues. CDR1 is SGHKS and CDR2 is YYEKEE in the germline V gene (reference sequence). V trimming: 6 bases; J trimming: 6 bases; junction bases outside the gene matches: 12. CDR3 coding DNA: TGTGCCAGCAACTCCCGACAGGGGGCTTTGGGCGAGCAGTACTTC. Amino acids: CASNSRQGALGEQYF.

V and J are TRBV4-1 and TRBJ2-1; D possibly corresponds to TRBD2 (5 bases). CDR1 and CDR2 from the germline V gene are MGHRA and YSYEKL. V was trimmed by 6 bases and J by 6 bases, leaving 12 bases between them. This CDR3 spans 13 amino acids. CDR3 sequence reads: CASRLGLGNEQFF. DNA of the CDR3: TGCGCCAGCAGACTAGGGTTAGGCAATGAGCAGTTCTTC.

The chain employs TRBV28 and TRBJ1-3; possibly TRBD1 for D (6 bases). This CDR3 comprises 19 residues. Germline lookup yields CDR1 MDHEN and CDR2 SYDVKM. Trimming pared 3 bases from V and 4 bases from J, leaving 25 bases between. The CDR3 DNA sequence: TGTGCCAGCAGTTTCCTTCTAGTCGGACAGAGAAAATCCGGAAACACCATATATTTT. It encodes CASSFLLVGQRKSGNTIYF.

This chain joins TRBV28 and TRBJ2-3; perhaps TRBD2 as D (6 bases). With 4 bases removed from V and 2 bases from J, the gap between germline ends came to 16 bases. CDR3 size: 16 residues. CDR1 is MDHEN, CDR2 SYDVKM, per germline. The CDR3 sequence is CASSSPGTPFTDTQYF. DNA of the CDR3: TGTGCCAGCAGTTCCCCCGGGACTCCATTCACAGATACGCAGTATTTT.

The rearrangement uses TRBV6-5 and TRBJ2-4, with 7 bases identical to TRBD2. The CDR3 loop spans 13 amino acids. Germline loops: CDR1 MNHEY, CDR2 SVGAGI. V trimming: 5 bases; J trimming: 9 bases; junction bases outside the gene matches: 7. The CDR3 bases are TGTGCCAGCAGTCGGCAGCCGGGGGGCATTCAGTACTTC. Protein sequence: CASSRQPGGIQYF.

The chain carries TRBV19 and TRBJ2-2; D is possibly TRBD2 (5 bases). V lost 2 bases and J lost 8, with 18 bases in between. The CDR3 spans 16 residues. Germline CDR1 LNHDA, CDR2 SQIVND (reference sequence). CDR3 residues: CASSIKTTITVGELFF. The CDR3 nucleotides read TGTGCCAGTAGTATAAAGACTACAATAACCGTGGGGGAGCTGTTTTTT.

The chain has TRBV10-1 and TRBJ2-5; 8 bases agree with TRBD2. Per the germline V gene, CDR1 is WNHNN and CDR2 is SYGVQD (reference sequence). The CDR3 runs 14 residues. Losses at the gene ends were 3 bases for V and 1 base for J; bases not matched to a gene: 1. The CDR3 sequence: CASSDGGAQETQYF. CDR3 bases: TGCGCCAGCAGTGACGGGGGGGCCCAAGAGACCCAGTACTTC.

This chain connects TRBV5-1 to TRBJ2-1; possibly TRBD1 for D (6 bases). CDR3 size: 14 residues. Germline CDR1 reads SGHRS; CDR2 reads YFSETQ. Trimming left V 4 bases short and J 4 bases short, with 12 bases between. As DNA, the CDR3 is TGCGCCAGCAGCGAGCCGGGACATTACAATGAGCAGTTCTTC. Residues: CASSEPGHYNEQFF.

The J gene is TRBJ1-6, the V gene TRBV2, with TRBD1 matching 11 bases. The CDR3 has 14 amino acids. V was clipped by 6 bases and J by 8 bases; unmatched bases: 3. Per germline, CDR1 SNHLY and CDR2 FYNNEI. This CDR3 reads CASRRGQGDSPLHF. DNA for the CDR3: TGTGCCAGCAGGAGGGGACAGGGGGATTCACCCCTCCACTTT.

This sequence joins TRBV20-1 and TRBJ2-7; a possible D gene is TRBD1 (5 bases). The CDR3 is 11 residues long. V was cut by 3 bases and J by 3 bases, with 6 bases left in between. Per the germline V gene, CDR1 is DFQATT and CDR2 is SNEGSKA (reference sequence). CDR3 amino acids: CSASRVYEQYF. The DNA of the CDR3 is TGCAGTGCTAGCAGGGTCTACGAGCAGTACTTC.

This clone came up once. CDR3 amino acids: CASGLVLGTSGNEQFF. In DNA form, the CDR3 reads TGTGCTAGTGGTTTGGTCCTTGGGACTAGCGGAAATGAGCAGTTCTTC. The V and J genes are TRBV12-5 and TRBJ2-1, with TRBD2 matching 11 bases. V lost 0 bases to trimming and J lost 7 bases; unmatched junction nucleotides: 5. The CDR3 runs to 16 residues. Germline V gene sequence: CDR1 LGHNT, CDR2 FRNRAP.

CDR3 sequence reads: CASSPGTRGWAQYF. The CDR3 bases are TGTGCCAGCAGCCCCGGGACCCGGGGTTGGGCGCAGTATTTT. V usage is TRBV5-4 and J usage is TRBJ2-3; either TRBD1 or TRBD2 may supply D (5 bases each). Germline CDR1 reads SGHNT; CDR2 reads YYREEE (reference sequence). There are 14 residues in the CDR3. Trimming took off 4 bases at V and 10 bases at J, with 19 bases between the two ends. Complete variable domain (other parts from reference TRBV5-4 and TRBJ2-3): ETGVTQSPTHLIKTRGQQVTLRCSSQSGHNTVSWYQQALGQGPQFIFQYYREEENGRGNFPPRFSGLQFPNYSSELNVNALELDDSALYLCASSPGTRGWAQYFGPGTRLTVL.

The CDR3 region has the DNA TGTGCCAGCAGCTTAAGCTCGCGCCACAGGGGGCCGACAACTGAAGCTTTCTTT. This sequence encodes CASSLSSRHRGPTTEAFF. This chain connects TRBV7-8 to TRBJ1-1; 9 bases line up with TRBD1. CDR1 and CDR2 from the germline V gene are SGHVS and FQNEAQ. V lost 2 bases and J lost 5; bases outside the gene matches: 15. This CDR3 is 18 amino acids long.

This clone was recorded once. CDR3 sequence reads: CASSPESGRGHGYTF. The CDR3 DNA reads TGTGCCAGCTCACCGGAATCGGGAAGGGGACATGGCTACACCTTC. V is TRBV18 and J is TRBJ1-2, with TRBD1 as a possible D gene (5 bases). Trimming removed 3 bases from V and 6 bases from J, with 17 bases in between. Germline values: CDR1 KGHSH, CDR2 LQKENI. The CDR3 sequence is 15 residues long. The full variable domain, with the rest looked up from reference TRBV18 and TRBJ1-2, is NAGVMQNPRHLVRRRGQEARLRCSPMKGHSHVYWYRQLPEEGLKFMVYLQKENIIDESGMPKERFSAEFPKEGPSILRIQQVVRGDSAAYFCASSPESGRGHGYTFGSGTRLTVV.

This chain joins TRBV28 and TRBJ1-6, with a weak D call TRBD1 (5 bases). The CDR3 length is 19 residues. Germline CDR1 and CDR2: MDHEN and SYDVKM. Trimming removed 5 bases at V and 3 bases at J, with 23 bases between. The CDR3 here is CASSQLLRDPTFYNSPLHF. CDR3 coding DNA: TGTGCCAGCAGTCAATTACTCCGGGACCCAACTTTCTATAATTCACCCCTCCACTTT.

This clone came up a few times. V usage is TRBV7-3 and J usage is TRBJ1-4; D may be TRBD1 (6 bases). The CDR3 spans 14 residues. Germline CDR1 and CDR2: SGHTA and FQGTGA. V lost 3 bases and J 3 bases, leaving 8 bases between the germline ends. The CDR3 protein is CASSLDRPNEKLFF. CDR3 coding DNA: TGTGCCAGCAGCTTGGACAGACCTAATGAAAAACTGTTTTTT. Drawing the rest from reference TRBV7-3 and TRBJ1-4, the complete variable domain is GAGVSQTPSNKVTEKGKYVELRCDPISGHTALYWYRQSLGQGPEFLIYFQGTGAADDSGLPNDRFFAVRPEGSVSTLKIQRTERGDSAVYLCASSLDRPNEKLFFGSGTQLSVL.

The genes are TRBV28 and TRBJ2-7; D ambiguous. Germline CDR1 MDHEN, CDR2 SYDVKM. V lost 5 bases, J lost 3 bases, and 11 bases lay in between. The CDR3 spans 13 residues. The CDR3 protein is CASSTGPLYEQYF. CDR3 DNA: TGTGCCAGCAGTACCGGTCCGCTCTACGAGCAGTACTTC. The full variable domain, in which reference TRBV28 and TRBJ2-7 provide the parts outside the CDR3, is DVKVTQSSRYLVKRTGEKVFLECVQDMDHENMFWYRQDPGLGLRLIYFSYDVKMKEKGDIPEGYSVSREKKERFSLILESASTNQTSMYLCASSTGPLYEQYFGPGTRLTVT.

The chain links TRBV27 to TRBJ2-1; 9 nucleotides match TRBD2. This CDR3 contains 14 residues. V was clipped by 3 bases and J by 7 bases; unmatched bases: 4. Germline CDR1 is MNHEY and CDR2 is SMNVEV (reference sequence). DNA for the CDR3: TGTGCCAGCAGTTTGGGACTAGCTGTGAATGAGCAGTTCTTC. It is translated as CASSLGLAVNEQFF.

The CDR3 DNA follows: TGTGCCAGCAGTTCGACAGGGGGCTACCAAGAGACCCAGTACTTC. Translating gives CASSSTGGYQETQYF. The rearrangement links TRBV2 to TRBJ2-5; 10 bases line up with TRBD1. Germline V gives CDR1 SNHLY, CDR2 FYNNEI. V lost 5 bases and J lost 0; bases outside the gene matches: 3. There are 15 residues in the CDR3.

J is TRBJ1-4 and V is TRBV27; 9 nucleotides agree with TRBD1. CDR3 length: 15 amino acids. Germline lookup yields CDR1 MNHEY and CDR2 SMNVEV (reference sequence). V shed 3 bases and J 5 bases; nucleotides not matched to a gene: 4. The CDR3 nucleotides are TGTGCCAGCAGTTTGTACAGGGGGCGGAATGAAAAACTGTTTTTT. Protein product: CASSLYRGRNEKLFF. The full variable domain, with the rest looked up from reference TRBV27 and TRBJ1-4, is EAQVTQNPRYLITVTGKKLTVTCSQNMNHEYMSWYRQDPGLGLRQIYYSMNVEVTDKGDVPEGYKVSRKEKRNFPLILESPSPNQTSLYFCASSLYRGRNEKLFFGSGTQLSVL.

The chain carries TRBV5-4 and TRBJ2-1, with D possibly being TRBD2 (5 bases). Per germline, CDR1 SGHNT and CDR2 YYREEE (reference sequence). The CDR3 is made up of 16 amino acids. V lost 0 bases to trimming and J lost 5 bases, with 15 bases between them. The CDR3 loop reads CASSLGTPQDHNEQFF. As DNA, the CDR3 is TGTGCCAGCAGCTTGGGGACTCCCCAGGACCACAATGAGCAGTTCTTC.

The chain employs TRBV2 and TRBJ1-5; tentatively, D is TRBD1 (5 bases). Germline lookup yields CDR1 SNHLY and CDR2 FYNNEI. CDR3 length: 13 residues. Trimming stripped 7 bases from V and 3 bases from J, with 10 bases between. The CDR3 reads CASIRGTNQPQHF. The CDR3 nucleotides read TGTGCCAGCATACGGGGCACCAATCAGCCCCAGCATTTT.